These T cell receptor beta chains were read from a single sample in a study of CD8 T cells in ankylosing spondylitis. TCRdb re-analysed the 5' RACE reads in MiXCR, keeping a single row per CDR3 protein. The table includes approximately 340,000 distinct CDR3 sequences, roughly 14% detected once. Specimen: blood, either unsorted or a sorted T cell fraction (not recorded which). These receptors all stem from a male donor with ankylosing spondylitis or in good health (not recorded which). Both conserved end residues are part of each CDR3. Each record gives: clone size, J gene, D gene, V gene, CDR3 DNA, CDR3 protein. The D gene is left open where the match is weak. Clone size is stated in some rows and not others, as once, few, many or a class when expanded.

-,TRBJ1-1,TRBD1,TRBV30,TGTGCCTGGGGACAGGCGAACACTGAAGCTTTCTTT,CAWGQANTEAFF
-,TRBJ1-3,TRBD1,TRBV25-1,TGTGCCAGCACCTCCGCGGGACAGCCGGGAGGCCTATATTTT,CASTSAGQPGGLYF
-,TRBJ1-3,-,TRBV29-1,TGCAGCGTTCATACGGCTGGAAACACCATATATTTT,CSVHTAGNTIYF
-,TRBJ2-6,-,TRBV6-5,TGTGCCAGCAGTTACTCGAGAGTAGGGGGTGGTGGGGCCAACGTCCTGACTTTC,CASSYSRVGGGGANVLTF
-,TRBJ2-3,TRBD2,TRBV5-1,TGCGCCAGCAGCTACCCCGGGGGGGCCGATACGCAGTATTTT,CASSYPGGADTQYF
once,TRBJ2-5,-,TRBV5-1,TGCGCCAGCACGAGTTCTGGGACAATCCAAGAGACCCAGTACTTC,CASTSSGTIQETQYF
many,TRBJ1-1,-,TRBV20-1,TGCAGTGCTGGGAAGACAAGCGGGACTGAAGCTTTCTTT,CSAGKTSGTEAFF
-,TRBJ1-2,TRBD1,TRBV5-1,TGCGCCAGCAGCGATGGACAGGCCGGGCTGGGCTATGGCTACACCTTC,CASSDGQAGLGYGYTF
-,TRBJ2-7,-,TRBV29-1,TGCAGCGTTTCGTCCCACAGCTACGAGCAGTACTTC,CSVSSHSYEQYF
many,TRBJ2-2,-,TRBV20-1,TGCAGTGCTACCCAGGGGGGCGGGGAGCTGTTTTTT,CSATQGGGELFF